The source of this T cell receptor beta chain is a study of T cells after yellow fever vaccination. Trimming at V came to 0 bases and at J to 0 bases, leaving 13 bases not matched to a gene. The germline gives CDR1 MGHRA, CDR2 YSYEKL. This CDR3 spans 21 amino acids. TCRdb independently ran MiXCR on the 5' RACE reads; one entry per CDR3 protein. Here the sample spans about 240,000 distinct CDR3 sequences, roughly 3.5% being singletons. This clonotype has ten or more counts. The chain uses TRBV4-1 and TRBJ2-6, with 8 nucleotides matching TRBD1. This sequence originates from a man younger than 35 who received the YFV17D yellow fever vaccine. The sequencing used PBMCs, collected 15 days after the yellow fever booster vaccination. The CDR3 bases are TGCGCCAGCAGCCAAGATCTTCGGACAGGGTCCTCCATCTCTGGGGCCAACGTCCTGACTTTC. It codes for CASSQDLRTGSSISGANVLTF.